The TCR beta chain under discussion was sequenced for a study of identical twins. Findings of the study overall: There were fewer insertions in abundant cord blood beta clonotypes, but memory repertoires showed no such pattern.

This CDR3 spans 13 amino acids. Germline CDR1 reads MNHNS; CDR2 reads SASEGT. J gave up 6 bases and V 6 bases, and 3 bases lay outside the gene matches. The sample holds many counts of this clonotype. What it binds is not known. Via MiXCR, TCRdb re-called the 5' RACE reads, giving one row per CDR3 protein. This table holds roughly 690,000 distinct CDR3 sequences, about 20% found once. These data were also reused for a study on T cells expressing NK-cell markers.

The receptor's source is a woman aged 18-29 years in good health. Sequenced sample: PBMCs. The genes are TRBV6-1 and TRBJ2-1; 9 bases match TRBD2. The CDR3, as DNA: TGTGCCAGCAGGGGACTAGCTGTCAATGAGCAGTTCTTC. This encodes CASRGLAVNEQFF.